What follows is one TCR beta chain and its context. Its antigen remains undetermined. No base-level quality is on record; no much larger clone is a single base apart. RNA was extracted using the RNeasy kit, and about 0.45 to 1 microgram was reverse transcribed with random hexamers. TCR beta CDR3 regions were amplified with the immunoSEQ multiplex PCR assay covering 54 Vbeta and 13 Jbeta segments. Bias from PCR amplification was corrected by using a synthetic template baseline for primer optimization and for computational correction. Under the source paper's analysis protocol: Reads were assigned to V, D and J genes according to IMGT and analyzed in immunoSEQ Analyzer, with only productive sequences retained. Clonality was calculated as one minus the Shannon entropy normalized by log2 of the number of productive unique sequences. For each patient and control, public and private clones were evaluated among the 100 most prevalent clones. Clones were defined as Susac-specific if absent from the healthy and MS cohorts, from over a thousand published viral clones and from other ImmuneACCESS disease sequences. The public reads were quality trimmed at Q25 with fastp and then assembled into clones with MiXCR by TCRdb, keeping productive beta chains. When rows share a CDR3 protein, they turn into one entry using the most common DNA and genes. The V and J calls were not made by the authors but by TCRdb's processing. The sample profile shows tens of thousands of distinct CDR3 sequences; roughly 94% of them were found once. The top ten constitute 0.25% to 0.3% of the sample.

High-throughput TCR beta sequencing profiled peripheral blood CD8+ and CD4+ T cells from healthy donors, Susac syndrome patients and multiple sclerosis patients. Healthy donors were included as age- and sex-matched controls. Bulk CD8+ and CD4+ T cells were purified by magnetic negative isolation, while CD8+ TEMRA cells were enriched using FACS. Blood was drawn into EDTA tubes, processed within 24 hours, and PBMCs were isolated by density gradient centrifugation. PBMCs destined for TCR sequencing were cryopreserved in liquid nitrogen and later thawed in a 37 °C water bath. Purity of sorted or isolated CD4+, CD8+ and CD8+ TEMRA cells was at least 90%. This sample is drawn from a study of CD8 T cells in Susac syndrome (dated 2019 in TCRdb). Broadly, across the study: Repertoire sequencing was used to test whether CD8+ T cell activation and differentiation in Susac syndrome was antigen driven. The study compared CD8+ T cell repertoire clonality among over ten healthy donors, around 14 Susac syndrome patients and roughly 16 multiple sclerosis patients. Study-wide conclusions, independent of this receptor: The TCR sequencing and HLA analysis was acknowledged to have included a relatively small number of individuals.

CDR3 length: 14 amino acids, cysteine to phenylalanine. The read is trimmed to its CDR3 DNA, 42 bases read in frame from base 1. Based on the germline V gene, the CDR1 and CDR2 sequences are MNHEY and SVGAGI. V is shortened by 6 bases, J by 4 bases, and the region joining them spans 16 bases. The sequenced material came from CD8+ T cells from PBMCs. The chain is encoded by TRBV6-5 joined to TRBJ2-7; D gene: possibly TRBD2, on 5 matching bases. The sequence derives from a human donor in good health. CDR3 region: CASSSGVATYEQYF. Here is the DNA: TGTGCCAGCAGCTCCGGGGTAGCGACATACGAGCAGTACTTC.